This T cell receptor (beta chain) is drawn from a study of T cell changes during pregnancy in multiple sclerosis. The CDR3 has 14 amino acids. V lost 5 bases to trimming and J lost 6 bases; unmatched junction nucleotides: 4. Germline CDR1 is SGHTA and CDR2 is FQGTGA. Only in-frame clones appear in the TCRdb table, and some are missing; sequencing was by immunoSEQ multiplex PCR. Of some 21,000 clones listed, approximately 89% are singletons. The TCR sequence derives from a female donor with multiple sclerosis, enrolled in a pregnancy study. This rearrangement joins TRBV7-3 to TRBJ1-4; 9 bases are a match to TRBD1. This sample comprised CD4+ T cells from peripheral blood mononuclear cells, obtained in the third trimester of pregnancy. The CDR3 coding sequence is TGTGCCAGCAGCCGACAGGGGGGGGATGAAAAACTGTTTTTT. This codes for CASSRQGGDEKLFF.